The 26 T cell receptor beta chains presented below share a single source sample, sequenced in a study of blood T cell repertoires in COVID-19. TCRdb keeps only in-frame clones here, not all; method: immunoSEQ multiplex PCR. The data hold 180,000 or so clones, with more than 65% observed a single time. Sequencing input: PBMCs or T cells enriched from blood (not recorded which). The receptors derive from a man aged 50 to 60 who had recovered from COVID-19.

This chain connects TRBV30 to TRBJ2-6; weak D call: TRBD1 (6 bases). V lost 4 bases to trimming and J lost 1 base, with 20 bases between them. Germline V gene data show CDR1 as GTSNPN and CDR2 as SVGIG (reference sequence). The CDR3 contains 18 residues. The CDR3 loop reads CAWISLGQGRSGANVLTF. In DNA form, the CDR3 reads TGTGCCTGGATTTCGCTGGGACAAGGGCGGTCTGGGGCCAACGTCCTGACTTTC. The full variable domain, with the rest looked up from reference TRBV30 and TRBJ2-6, is SQTIHQWPATLVQPVGSPLSLECTVEGTSNPNLYWYRQAAGRGLQLLFYSVGIGQISSEVPQNLSASRPQDRQFILSSKKLLLSDSGFYLCAWISLGQGRSGANVLTFGAGSRLTVL.

The J gene is TRBJ2-7, the V gene TRBV6-6; possibly TRBD1 for D (6 bases). CDR1 is MNHNY, CDR2 SVGAGI, per germline (reference sequence). The CDR3 runs 15 residues. V lost 5 bases and J 1 base, leaving 15 bases between the germline ends. The CDR3 is CASSPGQLLSYEQYF. The CDR3 nucleotides read TGTGCCAGCAGTCCCGGACAGCTTCTGTCCTACGAGCAGTACTTC.

The genes are TRBV27 and TRBJ1-2; 8 bases align to TRBD1. V lost 3 bases to trimming and J lost 8 bases; unmatched junction nucleotides: 8. The germline V gene has CDR1 MNHEY and CDR2 SMNVEV (reference sequence). CDR3 length: 14 amino acids. Here the CDR3 DNA reads TGTGCCAGCAGTTTCCTCGCAGGGGGCTTAGGCTACACCTTC. It encodes CASSFLAGGLGYTF.

The chain recombines TRBV7-3 with TRBJ2-3, with TRBD2 as a possible D gene (6 bases). Germline V lookup: CDR1 SGHTA, CDR2 FQGTGA. This CDR3 region has 14 residues. V lost 2 bases and J 1 base, leaving 7 bases between the germline ends. The CDR3 sequence: CASSLSGGTDTQYF. Written as DNA, the CDR3 is TGTGCCAGCAGCTTATCGGGGGGCACAGATACGCAGTATTTT.

The J gene is TRBJ1-6, the V gene TRBV6-5; 9 bases line up with TRBD1. The CDR3 has 15 amino acids. Germline values: CDR1 MNHEY, CDR2 SVGAGI. Trimming at V came to 5 bases and at J to 7 bases, leaving 6 bases not matched to a gene. Written as DNA, the CDR3 is TGTGCCAGCAGTCGACGGACAGGGGACAATTCACCCCTCCACTTT. Protein sequence: CASSRRTGDNSPLHF.

The chain combines TRBV7-3 with TRBJ1-3, with a possible D match to TRBD1 (5 bases). Trimming left V 2 bases short and J 2 bases short, with 10 bases between. The CDR3 has 15 residues. Germline V gives CDR1 SGHTA, CDR2 FQGTGA. CDR3 in amino acids: CASSLAPGTGNTIYF. CDR3 nucleotides: TGTGCCAGCAGCTTAGCCCCAGGGACTGGAAACACCATATATTTT.

Only a few counts were recorded for this clone. The chain has TRBV10-3 and TRBJ2-5, with 9 bases matching TRBD2. CDR1 and CDR2 (germline): ENHRY, SYGVKD. The CDR3 length is 14 residues. Trimming at V came to 10 bases and at J to 4 bases, leaving 10 bases not matched to a gene. The CDR3 spells CATRVSGSRETQYF. The CDR3 coding sequence is TGTGCCACCCGAGTTAGCGGGAGTCGAGAGACCCAGTACTTC.

The chain carries TRBV9 and TRBJ1-2, with 8 bases identical to TRBD1. Losses at the gene ends were 2 bases for V and 4 bases for J; bases not matched to a gene: 7. Germline V gene sequence: CDR1 SGDLS, CDR2 YYNGEE. CDR3 length equals 15 residues. The CDR3 DNA sequence: TGTGCCAGCAGCGTGGGGGGGACAGGAATCTATGGCTACACCTTC. It is translated as CASSVGGTGIYGYTF.

J is TRBJ1-2 and V is TRBV10-3; 12 nucleotides agree with TRBD1. Germline V CDR1 and CDR2: ENHRY, SYGVKD. The CDR3 is made up of 18 amino acids. Trimming took 3 bases from V and 0 from J; bases not matched to a gene: 8. The CDR3 sequence is CAISDGTGGAESNYGYTF. The DNA of the CDR3 is TGTGCCATCAGTGATGGGACAGGGGGCGCCGAATCTAACTATGGCTACACCTTC.

This clone was picked up a small number of times. The rearrangement links TRBV19 to TRBJ1-2, with 7 bases matching TRBD1. CDR3 length equals 12 residues. The germline gives CDR1 LNHDA, CDR2 SQIVND (reference sequence). V lost 9 bases to trimming and J lost 5 bases; unmatched junction nucleotides: 6. In DNA, the CDR3 is TGTGCCAGCGGTGACAGGGTATATGGCTACACCTTC. Its translation: CASGDRVYGYTF.

The chain carries TRBV27 and TRBJ2-2; D may be TRBD2 (6 bases). CDR1 and CDR2 from the germline V gene are MNHEY and SMNVEV (reference sequence). Trimming shortened V by 5 bases and J by 2 bases, and 9 bases separated the two germline ends. CDR3 length: 14 amino acids. DNA for the CDR3: TGTGCCAGCAGTGGGACTTACAACACCGGGGAGCTGTTTTTT. It codes for CASSGTYNTGELFF.

V usage is TRBV2 and J usage is TRBJ2-3; TRBD1 matches 7 bases. The V segment lost 4 bases and the J segment 4 bases; nucleotides outside the gene matches: 5. From germline, CDR1 is SNHLY and CDR2 FYNNEI. The CDR3 is made up of 14 amino acids. CDR3 in amino acids: CASSAGQFSDTQYF. CDR3 nucleotides: TGTGCCAGCAGTGCGGGACAGTTCTCAGATACGCAGTATTTT.

In DNA form, the CDR3 reads TGTGCCAGCTCACCTAGCGCAACTAATGAAAAACTGTTTTTT. This sequence encodes CASSPSATNEKLFF. The chain has TRBV18 and TRBJ1-4, with D unclear. V lost 3 bases to trimming and J lost 0 bases, with 5 bases between them. The CDR3 extends over 14 amino acids. Germline values: CDR1 KGHSH, CDR2 LQKENI.

This sequence joins TRBV5-1 and TRBJ2-7; TRBD1 aligns across 8 bases. Looked up from germline, CDR1 is SGHRS and CDR2 is YFSETQ. The CDR3 is 16 residues long. V was clipped by 0 bases and J by 1 base; unmatched bases: 6. In DNA, the CDR3 is TGCGCCAGCAGCTTGGAAGGGACAGGTCAATCCTACGAGCAGTACTTC. This sequence encodes CASSLEGTGQSYEQYF.

The chain joins TRBV5-6 to TRBJ2-7, with 7 bases aligning to TRBD1. Trimming at V came to 4 bases and at J to 3 bases, leaving 7 bases not matched to a gene. The germline V gene encodes CDR1 SGHDT and CDR2 YYEEEE. The CDR3 sequence is 14 residues long. CDR3 nucleotides: TGTGCCAGCAGCCACCGGGACAGTTACTACGAGCAGTACTTC. Translation: CASSHRDSYYEQYF.

The CDR3 coding sequence is TGTGCCAGCAGTTCGGTGAGAGCCGGGGAGCTGTTTTTT. It yields the protein CASSSVRAGELFF. V usage is TRBV2 and J usage is TRBJ2-2; D is unresolved. The CDR3 spans 13 residues. Germline CDR1 reads SNHLY; CDR2 reads FYNNEI. Trimming stripped 5 bases from V and 6 bases from J, with 10 bases between.

The chain joins TRBV6-5 to TRBJ1-1; 8 nucleotides line up with TRBD1. Germline V gene lookup returns CDR1 MNHEY and CDR2 SVGAGI. V dropped 6 bases and J dropped 2; count of bases not matched to a gene: 5. The CDR3 sequence is 14 residues long. The CDR3: CASRRTGLNTEAFF. The CDR3 bases are TGTGCCAGCAGACGGACAGGGTTAAACACTGAAGCTTTCTTT.

This chain links TRBV7-9 with TRBJ2-2; 10 nucleotides align to TRBD1. This CDR3 comprises 15 residues. Unmatched junction bases numbered 5, after V lost 5 bases and J lost 5 bases. Germline CDR1 is SEHNR and CDR2 is FQNEAQ (reference sequence). CDR3 protein: CASSPGQGETGELFF. CDR3 sequence (DNA): TGTGCCAGCAGCCCCGGACAGGGGGAGACCGGGGAGCTGTTTTTT.

V usage is TRBV19 and J usage is TRBJ1-2; D possibly corresponds to TRBD1 (5 bases). Trimming stripped 6 bases from V and 3 bases from J, with 14 bases between. CDR1 is LNHDA and CDR2 is SQIVND in the germline V gene (reference sequence). This CDR3 is built from 14 residues. CDR3 region: CASRDGGNDYGYTF. The CDR3 coding sequence is TGTGCCAGTAGGGACGGGGGGAACGACTATGGCTACACCTTC.

The chain combines TRBV14 with TRBJ2-1; a weak D match, TRBD2 (5 bases). This CDR3 has 13 residues. From germline, CDR1 is SGHDN and CDR2 FVKESK. V lost 0 bases to trimming and J lost 10 bases, with 10 bases between them. The CDR3 here is CASSQDLGGEQFF. CDR3 DNA: TGTGCCAGCAGCCAAGATCTAGGAGGAGAGCAGTTCTTC.

This clone was detected only a few times. The J gene is TRBJ1-5, the V gene TRBV7-8, with D hard to call. CDR3 size: 15 residues. Looked up from germline, CDR1 is SGHVS and CDR2 is FQNEAQ. V shed 1 base and J shed 3 bases, with 10 bases lying between them. The CDR3 spells CASSLGQAYNQPQHF. The CDR3 nucleotides are TGTGCCAGCAGCTTAGGGCAGGCCTACAATCAGCCCCAGCATTTT. Based on the CDR3 plus reference TRBV7-8 and TRBJ1-5, the full variable domain is GAGVSQSPRYKVAKRGQDVALRCDPISGHVSLFWYQQALGQGPEFLTYFQNEAQLDKSGLPSDRFFAERPEGSVSTLKIQRTQQEDSAVYLCASSLGQAYNQPQHFGDGTRLSIL.

The chain carries TRBV4-2 and TRBJ2-3, with D perhaps matching TRBD2 (7 bases). The CDR3 is made up of 16 amino acids. Germline V gene sequence: CDR1 LGHNA, CDR2 YNFKEQ. The V end was cut by 0 bases, the J end by 0 bases, with 10 bases between. CDR3 in amino acids: CASSQDEGGSTDTQYF. The CDR3 DNA follows: TGTGCCAGCAGCCAAGATGAGGGGGGGAGCACAGATACGCAGTATTTT.

V and J are TRBV18 and TRBJ2-3; D is unclear. Looked up from germline, CDR1 is KGHSH and CDR2 is LQKENI. This CDR3 comprises 15 residues. The germline V and J ends were trimmed by 7 bases and 4 bases, with 18 bases remaining between them. CDR3 nucleotides: TGTGCCAGCTTACACCGGGTCTCAAGCGCAGATACGCAGTATTTT. Translating gives CASLHRVSSADTQYF.

The gene calls are TRBV6-2 or TRBV6-3 and TRBJ2-1, with 14 bases that match TRBD2. J lost 7 bases, V lost 5 bases, and 16 bases had no gene match. CDR1 and CDR2 from the germline V gene are MNHEY and SVGEGT. The CDR3 contains 19 residues. CDR3 residues: CASSPGLAGVPTGGNEQFF. The CDR3 DNA is TGTGCCAGCAGTCCGGGACTAGCGGGAGTCCCCACAGGCGGGAATGAGCAGTTCTTC.

The chain recombines TRBV6-5 with TRBJ2-1; unclear D gene. There are 12 residues in the CDR3. V was pared by 5 bases and J by 7 bases, with 9 bases between. Germline V gene data show CDR1 as MNHEY and CDR2 as SVGAGI. The CDR3 loop reads CASSRIQNEQFF. The CDR3 nucleotides read TGTGCCAGCAGTAGAATACAGAATGAGCAGTTCTTC.

The V call is TRBV7-3, the J call TRBJ1-1; D is possibly TRBD1 (6 bases). V was clipped by 2 bases and J by 4 bases, with 14 bases between them. Germline assignment: CDR1 SGHTA and CDR2 FQGTGA. The CDR3 loop spans 15 amino acids. The CDR3 here is CASSLGGAKSTEAFF. CDR3 nucleotide sequence: TGTGCCAGCAGCTTAGGGGGGGCAAAGAGCACTGAAGCTTTCTTT.